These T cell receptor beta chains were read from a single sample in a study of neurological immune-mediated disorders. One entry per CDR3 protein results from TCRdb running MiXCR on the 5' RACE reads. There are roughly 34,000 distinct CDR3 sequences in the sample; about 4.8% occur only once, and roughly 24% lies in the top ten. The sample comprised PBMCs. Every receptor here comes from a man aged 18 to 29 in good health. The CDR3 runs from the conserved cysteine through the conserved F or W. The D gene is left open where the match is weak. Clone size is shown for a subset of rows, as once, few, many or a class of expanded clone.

TGCAGCGTTGTTGGACAGGGCCGCGGGAACACTGAAGCTTTCTTT | CSVVGQGRGNTEAFF | TRBD1 | TRBV29-1 | many | TRBJ1-1
TGTGCCAGCACCCTCGGGGTGAACACTGAAGCTTTCTTT | CASTLGVNTEAFF | . | TRBV12-3/TRBV12-4 | many | TRBJ1-1
TGTGCCAGCAGCTTAAGTCCCGCCGGGGATACGCAGTATTTT | CASSLSPAGDTQYF | . | TRBV7-3 | many | TRBJ2-3
TGTGCCAGCAGCCTACTGGAGTACAATAGCAATCAGCCCCAGCATTTT | CASSLLEYNSNQPQHF | . | TRBV7-8 | many | TRBJ1-5
TGTGCCAGCAGCCAAGATCGGCGTGGCTACACCTTC | CASSQDRRGYTF | . | TRBV3-1 | many | TRBJ1-2
TGTGCCAGCAGCCAAGTAACGGGACGAGCTTTCTTT | CASSQVTGRAFF | . | TRBV14 | . | TRBJ1-1
TGCAGTGCTAGGGGACAGATCGAAGCTTTCTTT | CSARGQIEAFF | TRBD1 | TRBV20-1 | many | TRBJ1-1
TGCGCCAGCAGCGAAAGAGGCGAGCAGTACTTC | CASSERGEQYF | . | TRBV5-1 | many | TRBJ2-7
TGTGCCAGCAGTTTGCGGGGAGGGGGCGTAGGTCCTACCTATGGCTACACCTTC | CASSLRGGGVGPTYGYTF | TRBD1 | TRBV12-3/TRBV12-4 | many | TRBJ1-2
TGTGCCAGCTCACCCCGACAGGGGGATCAGCCCCAGCATTTT | CASSPRQGDQPQHF | TRBD1 | TRBV18 | many | TRBJ1-5
TGCAGTGCTAGAGATACACATTTAAACTATGGCTACACCTTC | CSARDTHLNYGYTF | . | TRBV20-1 | many | TRBJ1-2
TGCAGTGCTAGCTCGCCGGGGACAGATACGCAGTATTTT | CSASSPGTDTQYF | . | TRBV20-1 | many | TRBJ2-3
TGCGCCAGCAGCTTGACAGGGGGAGAGACCCAGTACTTC | CASSLTGGETQYF | TRBD1 | TRBV5-1 | many | TRBJ2-5
TGTGCCAGCAGCCCTCACTATGGCTACACCTTC | CASSPHYGYTF | . | TRBV7-2 | many | TRBJ1-2
TGTGCCAGCAGCGCCGGACAGGGGCGGGACCCTAACTATGGCTACACCTTC | CASSAGQGRDPNYGYTF | TRBD1 | TRBV9 | many | TRBJ1-2
TGCGCCAGCAGCTTGGACCCGGAGGGGCCCCAGCATTTT | CASSLDPEGPQHF | . | TRBV5-1 | many | TRBJ1-5
TGCAGTGCTAAGATAGGGACAGGGGAGACTGAAGCTTTCTTT | CSAKIGTGETEAFF | TRBD1 | TRBV20-1 | many | TRBJ1-1
TGCGCCAGCAGCTTGTCGCAGGGGCAGTACTTC | CASSLSQGQYF | . | TRBV5-1 | many | TRBJ2-4
TGCAGTGCTAGTTTTCTCTACGAGCAGTACTTC | CSASFLYEQYF | . | TRBV20-1 | many | TRBJ2-7
TGTGCCAGCAGTTTAGGGGGGGCCGGCTACAATGAGCAGTTCTTC | CASSLGGAGYNEQFF | . | TRBV12-3/TRBV12-4 | many | TRBJ2-1
TGTGCCAGCAGCTTCACCAACGGGGAAAATTCACCCCTCCACTTT | CASSFTNGENSPLHF | . | TRBV5-6 | many | TRBJ1-6
TGTGCCAGCAGCTTGGCCCCTCCGACACTTGAAGCTTTCTTT | CASSLAPPTLEAFF | . | TRBV5-5 | many | TRBJ1-1
TGTGCCAGCGGAGGACCGGGACAGGGGACAAACACCATATATTTT | CASGGPGQGTNTIYF | TRBD1 | TRBV6-6 | medium-sized | TRBJ1-3
TGTGCCAGCAGCTTACGGTTCTCTCTAGCGACCAATGAGCAGTTCTTC | CASSLRFSLATNEQFF | . | TRBV7-2 | many | TRBJ2-1
TGTGCCAGCAGCTTGGGGACTAGTTACAATGAGCAGTTCTTC | CASSLGTSYNEQFF | TRBD2 | TRBV5-6 | many | TRBJ2-1
TGTGCCAGCAGTTTAAGTGGGGGTAATAATTCACCCCTCCACTTT | CASSLSGGNNSPLHF | . | TRBV27 | many | TRBJ1-6
TGCAGTGCTTACTTTAGTTTGCGGGCCAAAAACATTCAGTACTTC | CSAYFSLRAKNIQYF | . | TRBV20-1 | many | TRBJ2-4
TGCAGCGTTGAGCCCCTGGGACAGGGTCCCTACAATGAGCAGTTCTTC | CSVEPLGQGPYNEQFF | TRBD1 | TRBV29-1 | many | TRBJ2-1
TGTGCCATCAGTGCGGACTGGAACTCCTACGAGCAGTACTTC | CAISADWNSYEQYF | . | TRBV10-3 | many | TRBJ2-7
TGCAGTGCTAGAGCCGGCGGGACTTCACAAGAGACCCAGTACTTC | CSARAGGTSQETQYF | . | TRBV20-1 | many | TRBJ2-5
TGCAGCGTTGCCTGGACAGTTCAAGAGACCCAGTACTTC | CSVAWTVQETQYF | . | TRBV29-1 | many | TRBJ2-5
TGCGCCAGCAAGACACAGGGGTATGCCGGGGAGCTGTTTTTT | CASKTQGYAGELFF | TRBD1 | TRBV5-1 | many | TRBJ2-2
TGTGCCAGCAGACGACAGGGCACAGATACGCAGTATTTT | CASRRQGTDTQYF | . | TRBV14 | many | TRBJ2-3
TGTGCCAGCAGCTCCCAGGTGGACTCCTATAATTCACCCCTCCACTTT | CASSSQVDSYNSPLHF | . | TRBV7-2 | many | TRBJ1-6
TGTGCCACCCCCTGGACAGTCCGAGTCGAGCAGTACTTC | CATPWTVRVEQYF | . | TRBV18 | many | TRBJ2-7
TGCGCCAGCAGCACATGGGGAAATGAAAAACTGTTTTTT | CASSTWGNEKLFF | . | TRBV5-1 | few | TRBJ1-4
TGTGCCAGCAGCCAAGAAGGGCGCGGCTACACCTTC | CASSQEGRGYTF | . | TRBV3-1 | many | TRBJ1-2
TGTGCCAGCAGCCAGGCGGGGTACAATGAGCAGTTCTTC | CASSQAGYNEQFF | . | TRBV7-3 | many | TRBJ2-1
TGTGCCAGCTCACCACCGGGTCAGTCAGATACGCAGTATTTT | CASSPPGQSDTQYF | . | TRBV18 | many | TRBJ2-3
TGCAGTGCTACGCGGGGGCAAGAGACCCAGTACTTC | CSATRGQETQYF | TRBD2 | TRBV20-1 | many | TRBJ2-5
TGCAGTGCTATTCGGCTAGCGGGGGGGCCTGGGGCCAACGTCCTGACTTTC | CSAIRLAGGPGANVLTF | TRBD2 | TRBV20-1 | many | TRBJ2-6
TGCAGTGCTAGACCGGTAGATCTAGACACCGGGGAGCTGTTTTTT | CSARPVDLDTGELFF | . | TRBV20-1 | many | TRBJ2-2